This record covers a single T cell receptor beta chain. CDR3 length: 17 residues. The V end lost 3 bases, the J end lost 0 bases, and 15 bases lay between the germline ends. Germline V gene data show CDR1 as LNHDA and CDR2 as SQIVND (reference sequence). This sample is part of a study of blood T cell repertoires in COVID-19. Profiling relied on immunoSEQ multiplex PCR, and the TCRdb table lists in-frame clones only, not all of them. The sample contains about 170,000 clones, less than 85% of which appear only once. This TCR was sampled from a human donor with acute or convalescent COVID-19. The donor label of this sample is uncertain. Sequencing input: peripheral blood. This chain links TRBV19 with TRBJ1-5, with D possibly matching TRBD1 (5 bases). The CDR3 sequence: CASSIGGGRVSNQPQHF. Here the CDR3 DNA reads TGTGCCAGTAGTATCGGTGGTGGCAGGGTTAGCAATCAGCCCCAGCATTTT.